This T cell receptor (beta chain) is drawn from a study of cytomegalovirus exposure and HLA in healthy donors. Across the whole study: About 180 million T cells yielded 100 million to 130 million unique TCR beta sequences, as an earlier analysis found.

Per germline, CDR1 LNHDA and CDR2 SQIVND (reference sequence). CDR3 length equals 18 residues. This PCR relied on a set of 60 Vbeta primers and 13 Jbeta primers. The repertoire was sequenced with immunoSEQ multiplex PCR; TCRdb's copy has only in-frame clones and lacks some. The sample records 150,000 to 200,000 clones, over 75% being singletons. Sequencing was done on a sample of PBMCs. This clonotype was obtained from a human donor in good health. The chain has TRBV19 and TRBJ2-5, with D tentatively TRBD1 (6 bases). The DNA matches TRBJ2-7 better at its end, which makes the J call doubtful. The CDR3 loop reads CASSTGNTGSWRDYEQYF. The DNA for the CDR3 is TGTGCCAGTAGTACCGGAAACACAGGGTCTTGGCGAGACTACGAGCAGTACTTC.